This T cell receptor beta chain was found in a study of Ad26.COV2.S vaccination and SARS-CoV-2 variants. On the study more broadly: Intramuscular Ad26.COV2.S doses were given once or twice, 56 days apart.

The protocol was immunoSEQ multiplex PCR, while the TCRdb copy is restricted to in-frame clones and leaves out a portion. The data contain roughly 250,000 clones, 87% of them seen just once; the ten biggest clones take up less than 3.5%. Germline assignment: CDR1 LGHNA and CDR2 YSLEER. The CDR3 is 17 residues long. The V gene lost 1 base and the J gene lost 4 bases, with 19 bases spanning the gap. The treatment: some 20 received Ad26.COV2.S at low or high dose, single or two shots; about 5 received placebo; per-sample allocation not given. Following the first vaccine or placebo injection, samples were taken on day 63.

The sequences come from peripheral blood, collected in a trial of Ad26.COV2.S vaccine versus placebo. This TCR was sampled from a person aged 18-65 years who received the Ad26.COV2.S COVID-19 vaccine or a placebo. V gene TRBV4-3 combines with J gene TRBJ1-1; D unclear. Written as DNA, the CDR3 is TGCGCCAGCAGCCAAGTTAGGTCGGAGTATCGTGGCACTGAAGCTTTCTTT. Protein sequence: CASSQVRSEYRGTEAFF.